Listed below are T cell receptor beta chains from one sample, sequenced in a study of cytomegalovirus exposure and HLA in healthy donors. Generated by immunoSEQ multiplex PCR, the TCRdb table keeps only in-frame clones and is missing some. This sample carries under 200,000 clones, approximately 71% of them seen once, and the ten largest clones take more than 1.3%. The specimen was PBMCs. The receptors originated from a girl aged 5-17 years in good health and CMV-seronegative. The CDR3 runs from the conserved cysteine through the conserved F or W. D genes are given only for firm matches. Rows may omit the clone size; those that give it use once, few, many or a size class.

j_call d_call v_call clone_size cdr3_nt cdr3_aa
TRBJ2-7 NA TRBV2 NA TGTGCCAGCAGTACGCGGGGCTACTCCTACGAGCAGTACTTC CASSTRGYSYEQYF
TRBJ2-3 NA TRBV12-5 NA TGTGCTAGTGGTTTGGGGGAGTGGAGCACAGATACGCAGTATTTT CASGLGEWSTDTQYF
TRBJ1-4 NA TRBV6-5 NA TGTGCCAGCCGCTTTGGGCGCCCTAATGAAAAACTGTTTTTT CASRFGRPNEKLFF
TRBJ1-4 NA TRBV6-1 NA TGTGCCACCGGGAGTACAGTTCTTAATGAAAAACTGTTTTTT CATGSTVLNEKLFF
TRBJ1-1 NA TRBV15 once TGTGCCACCAGCAGAGTAAGGGGAAAGCCTGAAGCTTTCTTT CATSRVRGKPEAFF
TRBJ2-1 TRBD1 TRBV5-1 NA TGCGCCAGCAGCGGGGACAGGGGACTCCAATTTATCCCCTACAATGAGCAGTTCTTC CASSGDRGLQFIPYNEQFF
TRBJ1-1 TRBD1 TRBV19 NA TGTGCCAGTAGTATTACGGACTGGACAGGGGAAACTGAAGCTTTCTTT CASSITDWTGETEAFF
TRBJ2-7 TRBD1 TRBV6-1 NA TGTGCCAGCAGTGCACAGGGGAGTGGCTCCTACGAGCAGTACTTC CASSAQGSGSYEQYF
TRBJ2-1 NA TRBV2 NA TGTGCCAGCAGTGAACCGTACGAGTATGAGCAGTTCTTC CASSEPYEYEQFF
TRBJ2-1 TRBD1 TRBV15 few TGTGCCACCAGCAGAACGTCCGGGACAGGGGGCAATGAGCAGTTCTTC CATSRTSGTGGNEQFF
TRBJ1-5 TRBD1 TRBV6-1 few TGTGCCAGCAAGTGGGACAGTAGCAATCAGCCCCAGCATTTT CASKWDSSNQPQHF
TRBJ2-7 TRBD2 TRBV7-7 NA TGTGCTAGCAGTCTGGGGGCGGGGGGGGTCTACGAGCAGTACTTC CASSLGAGGVYEQYF
TRBJ1-2 TRBD1 TRBV5-1 once TGCGCCAGCAGCTTACATGGGACAGGGGGTTCTAACTATGGCTACACCTTC CASSLHGTGGSNYGYTF
TRBJ2-7 NA TRBV29-1 NA TGCAGCGTGTCCACAGGGACCGAGCAGTACTTC CSVSTGTEQYF
TRBJ2-1 NA TRBV6-5 few TGTGCCAGCAGTTACGGCCTAGCCACTGAGCAGTTCTTC CASSYGLATEQFF
TRBJ1-1 NA TRBV11-2 NA TGTGCCAGCAGGCGACAGGCTGAAGCTTTCTTT CASRRQAEAFF
TRBJ1-1 TRBD1 TRBV14 NA TGTGCCAGCAGCCGCCGGACAGGGAGGGAAACTGAAGCTTTCTTT CASSRRTGRETEAFF
TRBJ2-1 TRBD1 TRBV7-8 once TGTGCCAGCAGCTCACACCGGGACAGGGGCAATGAGCAGTTCTTC CASSSHRDRGNEQFF
TRBJ2-3 TRBD2 TRBV29-1 once TGCAGCGTTGTCTTAGATTTCACTAGCGGACACACAGATACGCAGTATTTT CSVVLDFTSGHTDTQYF
TRBJ2-3 NA TRBV5-1 few TGCGCCAGCAGCTTGGCCCCCGGGATTGATAGCACAGATACGCAGTATTTT CASSLAPGIDSTDTQYF
TRBJ1-1 NA TRBV9 few TGTGCCAGCAGCGTAGGGGGCGCGGACACTGAAGCTTTCTTT CASSVGGADTEAFF
TRBJ2-1 NA TRBV5-1 NA TGCGCCAGCACTCCGGCAGGAAGCTACAATGAGCAGTTCTTC CASTPAGSYNEQFF
TRBJ1-2 NA TRBV9 NA TGTGCCAGCACCCCAGACGACAGCTACTATGGCTACACCTTC CASTPDDSYYGYTF
TRBJ1-5 TRBD1 TRBV19 few TGTGCCAGTAGTATAGAGGACAGGAGCAATCAGCCCCAGCATTTT CASSIEDRSNQPQHF
TRBJ1-1 NA TRBV5-1 NA TGCGCCAGCAGCCCGGGAGGAAGAGAGGACACTGAAGCTTTCTTT CASSPGGREDTEAFF
TRBJ1-5 NA TRBV9 few TGTGCCAGCAGCGTTGGAGGACGGAATCAGCCCCAGCATTTT CASSVGGRNQPQHF
TRBJ2-7 TRBD1 TRBV27 NA TGTGCCAGCAGAGCCGCACCCCCGGGACAGGGGTCTTACGAGCAGTACTTC CASRAAPPGQGSYEQYF
TRBJ1-1 NA TRBV18 NA TGTGCCAGCTCACCGCCCAAATGGACAGAAGCTTTCTTT CASSPPKWTEAFF
TRBJ1-6 NA TRBV7-2 NA TGTGCCAGCAGCTTAGTAGGTATGGGGGGTAATTCACCCCTCCACTTT CASSLVGMGGNSPLHF
TRBJ1-1 NA TRBV13 NA TGTGCCAGCAGCTTGGGGGGAGAGCTGGCTGAAGCTTTCTTT CASSLGGELAEAFF
TRBJ1-1 TRBD1 TRBV5-6 once TGTGCCAGCAGCTTGACAGGGGGGAGCGGTGAAGCTTTCTTT CASSLTGGSGEAFF
TRBJ2-1 TRBD2 TRBV29-1 NA TGCAGCGTTGATATTGCTAGCGGGGGGTTCTCCTACAATGAGCAGTTCTTC CSVDIASGGFSYNEQFF
TRBJ2-1 NA TRBV7-8 NA TGTGCCAGCAGCGCTAAAGGTCGGGATGAGCAGTTCTTC CASSAKGRDEQFF
TRBJ1-1 TRBD1 TRBV28 NA TGTGCCAGCAGTTTCCGGGACAGGGGTTTGGTGCGGAATGAAGCTTTCTTT CASSFRDRGLVRNEAFF
TRBJ2-7 NA TRBV7-8 NA TGTGCCAGCAGCCTGCGCCGGGACACCTTCTACGAGCAGTACTTC CASSLRRDTFYEQYF
TRBJ2-7 NA TRBV4-1 NA TGCGCCAGCAGCCAAGTCTCAGAAGGAGCCGAGCAGTACTTC CASSQVSEGAEQYF